This note documents a single T cell receptor (beta chain) sequence. The antigen is undetermined. The same CDR3 can be traced to other DNA sequences in this sample. This sample was taken from a study of T cell responses to AZD1222 COVID-19 vaccine. Study-wide points: Clonal diversity was possibly underestimated, and the donors were mostly white British, with more females.

Trimming stripped 8 bases from V and 10 bases from J, with 12 bases between. CDR1 is MNHEY and CDR2 is SVGAGI in the germline V gene. The CDR3 is 11 residues long. Assay used: immunoSEQ multiplex PCR; TCRdb lists only in-frame clones, some missing. The table has more than 75,000 clones, roughly nine tenths seen once. This clonotype was obtained from an adult in good health. This specimen consisted of peripheral blood, obtained on day 0 of AZD1222 vaccination. The chain couples TRBV6-5 to TRBJ2-1, with D unresolved. The CDR3 region is CASGRAGEQFF. DNA for the CDR3: TGTGCCAGCGGAAGGGCCGGGGAGCAGTTCTTC.